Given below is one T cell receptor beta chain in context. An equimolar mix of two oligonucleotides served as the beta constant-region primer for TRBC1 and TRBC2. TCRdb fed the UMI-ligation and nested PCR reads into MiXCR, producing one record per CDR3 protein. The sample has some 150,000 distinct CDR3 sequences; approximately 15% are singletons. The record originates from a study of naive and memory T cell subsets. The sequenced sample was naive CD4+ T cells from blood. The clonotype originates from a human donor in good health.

This CDR3 reads CASSVEGARENIQYF. The CDR3 region has the DNA TGTGCCAGCAGCGTAGAAGGGGCTCGTGAAAACATTCAGTACTTC. The chain combines TRBV9 with TRBJ2-4, with D maybe TRBD1 (5 bases). This CDR3 region has 15 residues. Per the germline V gene, CDR1 is SGDLS and CDR2 is YYNGEE. V was shortened by 0 bases and J by 5 bases, with 12 bases between the two germline ends.